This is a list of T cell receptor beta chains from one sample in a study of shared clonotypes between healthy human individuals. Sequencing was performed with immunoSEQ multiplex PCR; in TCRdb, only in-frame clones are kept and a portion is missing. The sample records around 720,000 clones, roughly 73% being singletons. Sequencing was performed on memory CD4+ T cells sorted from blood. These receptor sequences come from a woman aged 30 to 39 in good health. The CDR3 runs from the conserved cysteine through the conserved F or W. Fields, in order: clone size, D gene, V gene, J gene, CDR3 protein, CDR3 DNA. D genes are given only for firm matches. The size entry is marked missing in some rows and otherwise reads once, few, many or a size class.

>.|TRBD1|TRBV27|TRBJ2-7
CASSLGTVYEQYF
TGTGCCAGCAGTTTAGGGACAGTCTACGAGCAGTACTTC
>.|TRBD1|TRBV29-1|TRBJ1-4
CSVTGVMGEKLFF
TGCAGCGTGACAGGGGTGATGGGTGAAAAACTGTTTTTT
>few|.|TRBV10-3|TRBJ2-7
CAISESTGVYEQYF
TGTGCCATCAGTGAGTCGACAGGAGTCTACGAGCAGTACTTC
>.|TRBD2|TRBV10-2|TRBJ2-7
CASSVSAGAYEQYF
TGCGCCAGCAGTGTGTCAGCGGGAGCCTACGAGCAGTACTTC
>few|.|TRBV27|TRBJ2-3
CASSLWVTDTQYF
TGTGCCAGCTCCCTTTGGGTCACAGATACGCAGTATTTT
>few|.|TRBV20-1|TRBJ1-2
CSAVRGSGYTF
TGCAGTGCCGTTCGGGGGTCCGGCTACACCTTC
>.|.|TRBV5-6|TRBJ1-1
CASSLQGGTEAFF
TGTGCCAGCAGTCTTCAGGGTGGCACTGAAGCTTTCTTT
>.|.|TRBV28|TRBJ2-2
CASSFWTGELFF
TGTGCCAGCAGTTTTTGGACCGGGGAGCTGTTTTTT
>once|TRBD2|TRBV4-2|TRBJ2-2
CASSQDLAGEIGELFF
TGTGCCAGCAGCCAAGATCTAGCGGGAGAAATAGGGGAGCTGTTTTTT
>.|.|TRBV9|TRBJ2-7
CASSPGTGASGNKYF
TGTGCCAGCAGCCCGGGGACAGGGGCTAGCGGGAATAAGTACTTC
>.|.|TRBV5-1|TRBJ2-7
CASSVGPPKGVHPSQSYEQYF
TGCGCCAGCAGCGTTGGACCCCCAAAGGGCGTTCACCCAAGCCAATCCTACGAGCAGTACTTC
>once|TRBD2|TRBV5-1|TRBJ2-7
CASSPGGFYEQYF
TGCGCCAGCAGCCCGGGAGGGTTTTACGAGCAGTACTTC
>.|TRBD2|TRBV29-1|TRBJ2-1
CSVGASGNEQFF
TGCAGCGTTGGGGCTAGCGGCAATGAGCAGTTCTTC
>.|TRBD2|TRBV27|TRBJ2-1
CAHRSSGSHNEQFF
TGTGCCCATCGCTCTAGCGGGAGTCACAATGAGCAGTTCTTC
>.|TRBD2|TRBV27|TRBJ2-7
CASGGLAEEGYEQYF
TGTGCCAGCGGCGGACTAGCGGAGGAAGGATACGAGCAGTACTTC
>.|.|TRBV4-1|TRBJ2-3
CASSQDTEGDTQYF
TGCGCCAGCAGCCAAGATACAGAGGGGGATACGCAGTATTTT
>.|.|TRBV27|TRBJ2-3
CASRRGGTTDTQYF
TGTGCCAGCAGGAGGGGCGGGACCACAGATACGCAGTATTTT
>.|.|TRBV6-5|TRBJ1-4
CASSKRQAEKLFF
TGTGCCAGCAGCAAAAGACAGGCTGAAAAACTGTTTTTT
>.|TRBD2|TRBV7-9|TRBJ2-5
CASSYPGLAGGETQYF
TGTGCCAGCAGCTACCCCGGACTAGCGGGAGGAGAGACCCAGTACTTC
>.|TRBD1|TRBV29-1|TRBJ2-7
CSVGPAGGYEQYF
TGCAGCGTTGGTCCGGCAGGGGGCTACGAGCAGTACTTC
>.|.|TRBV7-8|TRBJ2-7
CASSLSSLYEQYF
TGTGCCAGCAGCTTATCATCGCTATACGAGCAGTACTTC
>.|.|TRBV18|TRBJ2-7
CASSPYGSYEQYF
TGTGCCAGCTCACCTTACGGGAGCTACGAGCAGTACTTC
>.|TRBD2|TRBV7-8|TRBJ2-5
CASSLIGGGLETQYF
TGTGCCAGCAGCTTAATTGGGGGAGGGCTTGAGACCCAGTACTTC
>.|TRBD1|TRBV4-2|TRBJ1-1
CASSQVVLRGQSKNTEAFF
TGTGCCAGCAGCCAAGTGGTTCTTAGGGGACAGTCCAAGAACACTGAAGCTTTCTTT
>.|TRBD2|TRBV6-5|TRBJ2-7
CASSPLTSGKDEQYF
TGTGCCAGCAGTCCCTTGACTAGCGGAAAGGACGAGCAGTACTTC
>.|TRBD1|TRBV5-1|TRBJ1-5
CASSVDRDQPQHF
TGCGCCAGCAGCGTAGACAGGGACCAGCCCCAGCATTTT
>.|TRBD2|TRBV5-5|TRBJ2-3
CASSSGTSGGTDTQYF
TGTGCCAGCAGCTCCGGGACTAGCGGTGGCACAGATACGCAGTATTTT
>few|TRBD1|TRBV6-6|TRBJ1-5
CASSYSTGGNQPQHF
TGTGCCAGCAGTTACTCGACAGGGGGCAATCAGCCCCAGCATTTT
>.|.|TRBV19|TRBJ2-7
CASSAHGPYEQYF
TGTGCCAGTAGTGCCCATGGACCCTACGAGCAGTACTTC
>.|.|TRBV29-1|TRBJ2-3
CSCGGSGTDTQYF
TGCAGCTGCGGCGGGTCTGGCACAGATACGCAGTATTTT
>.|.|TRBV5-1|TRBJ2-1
CASTLDSSSYNEQFF
TGCGCCAGCACCTTAGACAGTAGCTCCTACAATGAGCAGTTCTTC
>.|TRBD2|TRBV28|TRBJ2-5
CATAPLAGGGETQYF
TGTGCCACCGCCCCACTAGCGGGAGGTGGTGAGACCCAGTACTTC
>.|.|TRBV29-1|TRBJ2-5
CSVEKGPGETQYF
TGCAGCGTGGAAAAGGGTCCGGGGGAGACCCAGTACTTC
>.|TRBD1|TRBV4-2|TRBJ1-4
CASSLRMGQGNEKLFF
TGTGCCAGCAGCCTAAGAATGGGACAGGGAAATGAAAAACTGTTTTTT
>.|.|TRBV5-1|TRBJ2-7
CASSEKTSYSYEQYF
TGCGCCAGCAGCGAAAAGACAAGTTACTCCTACGAGCAGTACTTC
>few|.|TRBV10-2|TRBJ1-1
CASSESRETEAFF
TGCGCCAGCAGTGAGTCGAGGGAGACTGAAGCTTTCTTT
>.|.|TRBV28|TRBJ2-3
CASSLYQNTDTQYF
TGTGCCAGCAGTTTATACCAGAACACAGATACGCAGTATTTT
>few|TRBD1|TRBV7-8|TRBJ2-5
CASSLTGGRQETQYF
TGTGCCAGCAGCTTAACAGGGGGCCGACAAGAGACCCAGTACTTC
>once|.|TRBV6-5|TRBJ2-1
CASKNNNEQFF
TGTGCCAGCAAAAACAACAATGAGCAGTTCTTC
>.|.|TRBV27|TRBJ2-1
CASSSWGGKATNEQFF
TGTGCCAGCAGTTCCTGGGGCGGGAAGGCAACGAATGAGCAGTTCTTC
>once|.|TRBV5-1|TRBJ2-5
CASSLLSGVDETQYF
TGCGCCAGCAGCTTGCTTTCAGGGGTGGACGAGACCCAGTACTTC
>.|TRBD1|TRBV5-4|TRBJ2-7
CASSLGRRGTYEQYF
TGTGCCAGCAGCTTGGGTCGCAGGGGGACCTACGAGCAGTACTTC
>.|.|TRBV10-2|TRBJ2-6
CASREGLAGANVLTF
TGCGCCAGCAGGGAGGGGCTTGCTGGGGCCAACGTCCTGACTTTC
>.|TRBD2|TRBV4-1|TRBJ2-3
CASSQGPSGRAEDTQYF
TGCGCCAGCAGCCAGGGCCCTAGCGGGAGGGCGGAAGATACGCAGTATTTT
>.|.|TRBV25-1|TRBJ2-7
CASSEQSGSYEQYF
TGTGCCAGCAGCGAACAGAGCGGATCCTACGAGCAGTACTTC
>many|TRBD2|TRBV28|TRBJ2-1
CASTPGLPAGNEQFF
TGTGCCAGCACCCCAGGACTCCCAGCGGGGAATGAGCAGTTCTTC